This passage covers 23 T cell receptor beta chains from one sample sequenced in a study of early T cells in non-severe SARS-CoV-2 infection. TCRdb reprocessed the 5' RACE reads via MiXCR and lists one record per CDR3 protein. The profile shows over 55,000 distinct CDR3 sequences, more than 8.5% of them singletons. Sequencing was carried out using whole blood. These receptors all stem from an adult who was a healthcare worker with PCR-confirmed SARS-CoV-2 infection or an uninfected control (not recorded which).

This clonotype was counted between two and nine times. The chain couples TRBV6-2 or TRBV6-3 to TRBJ2-7; 7 nucleotides line up with TRBD2. There are 16 residues in the CDR3. V was clipped by 0 bases and J by 1 base; unmatched bases: 6. Looked up from germline, CDR1 is MNHEY and CDR2 is SVGEGT. The CDR3 DNA reads as TGTGCCAGCAGTTACTCGCGGCTAGCGGAATCCTACGAGCAGTACTTC. Protein sequence: CASSYSRLAESYEQYF.

The V and J genes are TRBV7-9 and TRBJ1-5; D ambiguous. The CDR3 covers 15 residues. V was pared by 1 base and J by 0 bases, with 7 bases between. CDR1 is SEHNR and CDR2 is FQNEAQ in the germline V gene (reference sequence). For the CDR3, the DNA is TGTGCCAGCAGCTTAGACGGAATTAGCAATCAGCCCCAGCATTTT. This encodes CASSLDGISNQPQHF. The entire variable domain, with the rest obtained from reference TRBV7-9 and TRBJ1-5, is as follows: DTGVSQNPRHKITKRGQNVTFRCDPISEHNRLYWYRQTLGQGPEFLTYFQNEAQLEKSRLLSDRFSAERPKGSFSTLEIQRTEQGDSAMYLCASSLDGISNQPQHFGDGTRLSIL.

J is TRBJ2-6 and V is TRBV6-4; 7 nucleotides match TRBD2. J was trimmed by 0 bases and V by 0 bases; bases with no gene match: 2. Germline V CDR1 and CDR2: MRHNA, SNTAGT. The CDR3 has 17 residues. In nucleotides, the CDR3 is TGTGCCAGCAGTGACTCACCGGGGGGCTCTGGGGCCAACGTCCTGACTTTC. It yields the protein CASSDSPGGSGANVLTF.

This clonotype was counted at least ten times. The chain joins TRBV25-1 to TRBJ2-5, with TRBD1 identical over 8 bases. The CDR3 is made up of 13 amino acids. CDR1 and CDR2 from the germline V gene are MGHDK and SYGVNS. V lost 4 bases and J lost 5; bases outside the gene matches: 3. In DNA, the CDR3 is TGTGCCAGCAGTGGGACAGGGCTGGAGACCCAGTACTTC. Its protein product is CASSGTGLETQYF.

The chain carries TRBV29-1 and TRBJ2-7; no firm D call. The CDR3 is 14 amino acids. V lost 0 bases and J 0 bases, leaving 9 bases between the germline ends. Per the germline V gene, CDR1 is SQVTM and CDR2 is ANQGSEA. DNA for the CDR3: TGCAGCGTTGAAGATGGCGGCAACTCCTACGAGCAGTACTTC. Translated, it gives CSVEDGGNSYEQYF.

This clonotype was recorded many times. Here the CDR3 reads CASTPTPNEQFF. CDR3 nucleotide sequence: TGTGCCAGCACCCCCACCCCCAATGAGCAGTTCTTC. This rearrangement joins TRBV6-5 to TRBJ2-1; no clear D gene. This CDR3 has 12 amino acids. V was clipped by 7 bases and J by 6 bases, with 10 bases between them. Germline loops: CDR1 MNHEY, CDR2 SVGAGI.

This clonotype was observed a single time. The V gene is TRBV6-5, the J gene TRBJ2-7, with 9 bases fitting TRBD2. Germline V gene data show CDR1 as MNHEY and CDR2 as SVGAGI. This CDR3 comprises 14 residues. The V gene end was trimmed by 5 bases and the J gene end by 2 bases; junction bases not matched to a gene: 4. The chain's CDR3 is CASSPRLAAYEQYF. The CDR3 coding sequence is TGTGCCAGCAGTCCACGACTAGCGGCCTACGAGCAGTACTTC.

This clonotype has just a few counts. The rearrangement uses TRBV20-1 and TRBJ2-3; 10 positions agree with TRBD2. This CDR3 has 17 amino acids. Per germline, CDR1 DFQATT and CDR2 SNEGSKA (reference sequence). J gave up 0 bases and V 2 bases, and 8 bases lay outside the gene matches. CDR3 coding DNA: TGCAGTGCTAGACATCCCACTAGCGGGGTCAGCACAGATACGCAGTATTTT. This sequence encodes CSARHPTSGVSTDTQYF.

This clonotype was seen repeatedly, ten times or more. The chain employs TRBV20-1 and TRBJ2-3, with 8 positions matching TRBD2. Germline loops: CDR1 DFQATT, CDR2 SNEGSKA (reference sequence). V shed 3 bases and J 3 bases; nucleotides not matched to a gene: 5. This CDR3 has 14 amino acids. CDR3 protein: CSASGRALTDTQYF. The CDR3 coding sequence is TGCAGTGCTAGCGGGAGGGCCTTAACAGATACGCAGTATTTT.

The rearrangement links TRBV29-1 to TRBJ2-1; weak D call: TRBD2 (6 bases). Germline CDR1 is SQVTM and CDR2 is ANQGSEA. V shed 0 bases and J shed 7 bases, with 7 bases lying between them. This CDR3 contains 12 residues. The DNA for the CDR3 is TGCAGCGTTGAAGATCGGGAGAATGAGCAGTTCTTC. This encodes CSVEDRENEQFF.

Many counts were recorded for this clonotype. This sequence joins TRBV6-2 or TRBV6-3 and TRBJ1-5, with D possibly matching TRBD1 (5 bases). Trimming removed 6 bases from V and 4 bases from J, with 22 bases in between. The CDR3 is 17 amino acids. Germline V lookup: CDR1 MNHEY, CDR2 SVGEGT. The CDR3 DNA reads as TGTGCCAGCAGCCAAACGCTGTGGGGGGAGAGTAATCAGCCCCAGCATTTT. Protein sequence: CASSQTLWGESNQPQHF.

This clonotype was counted only a few times. The chain joins TRBV21-1 to TRBJ2-1. TRBV21-1 is listed as a pseudogene. The CDR3 contains 16 residues. The CDR3 DNA sequence: TGTGCCAGCAGCAAAGCCTTAAAAGAAGGTTGCGATGAGCAGTTCTTC. Protein sequence: CASSKALKEGCDEQFF.

Ten or more counts support this clonotype. The CDR3 carries no conserved terminal phenylalanine or tryptophan, so it likely arises from a read error. Because the CDR3's place on the DNA is in doubt, the DNA is left out and the CDR3 is given as listed by TCRdb. CDR3 residues: CATPTTARMADWDGKI. J is TRBJ1-1 and V is TRBV5-1; TRBD1, the table's D call, lacks a check against the DNA. In germline, CDR1 is SGHRS, CDR2 YFSETQ. The CDR3 contains 16 residues when both ends are counted.

This clonotype appeared many times. The gene calls are TRBV24-1 and TRBJ2-3; D tentatively reads TRBD1 or TRBD2 (5 bases each). Looked up from germline, CDR1 is KGHDR and CDR2 is SFDVKD. Trimming took off 0 bases at V and 4 bases at J, with 7 bases between the two ends. CDR3 size: 14 residues. The CDR3 region has the DNA TGTGCCACCAGTGATTTGTCGGGACCAGATACGCAGTATTTT. The encoded protein is CATSDLSGPDTQYF.

This clonotype was seen at least ten times. This chain uses TRBV7-2 with TRBJ2-1, with 7 positions matching TRBD2. The CDR3 length is 13 residues. Looked up from germline, CDR1 is SGHTA and CDR2 is FQGNSA. V lost 4 bases and J lost 12; bases outside the gene matches: 9. The CDR3 here is CASSSYGGVVQFF. Written as DNA, the CDR3 is TGTGCCAGCAGCTCGTATGGGGGGGTCGTGCAGTTCTTC.

This clonotype was seen only a few times. This rearrangement joins TRBV19 to TRBJ2-1; the D gene is possibly TRBD2 (6 bases). V gave up 5 bases and J gave up 0 bases, with 11 bases separating them. The germline gives CDR1 LNHDA, CDR2 SQIVND (reference sequence). The CDR3 is 15 residues long. The CDR3 spells CASSRERSSYNEQFF. The DNA for the CDR3 is TGTGCCAGTAGTCGGGAGCGTAGCTCCTACAATGAGCAGTTCTTC.

This clonotype has at least ten counts. The chain uses TRBV20-1 and TRBJ1-1; no reliable D call. Trimming pared 3 bases from V and 1 base from J, leaving 9 bases between. CDR3 length equals 13 residues. Germline-derived CDR1 and CDR2 are DFQATT and SNEGSKA (reference sequence). For the CDR3, the DNA is TGCAGTGCTAGTCCTTCATCGAACACTGAAGCTTTCTTT. Translating it yields CSASPSSNTEAFF.

The chain carries TRBV6-2 or TRBV6-3 and TRBJ2-7; 8 bases fit TRBD2. From germline, CDR1 is MNHEY and CDR2 SVGEGT. This CDR3 is built from 15 residues. The J segment lost 4 bases and the V segment lost 2 bases, leaving 7 bases of the junction unmatched. The CDR3 loop reads CASSYPPSGSYEQYF. The CDR3 coding sequence is TGTGCCAGCAGTTACCCCCCCAGCGGGAGTTACGAGCAGTACTTC.

This clonotype was found once. The chain combines TRBV20-1 with TRBJ2-1; possibly TRBD2 for D (6 bases). CDR1 is DFQATT and CDR2 is SNEGSKA in the germline V gene (reference sequence). CDR3 size: 13 residues. With 6 bases removed from V and 7 bases from J, the gap between germline ends came to 16 bases. The CDR3, as DNA: TGCAGTGCCCACCCGACTCGGGGGAATGAGCAGTTCTTC. The encoded protein is CSAHPTRGNEQFF.

V gene TRBV15 combines with J gene TRBJ1-2; D possibly corresponds to TRBD1 (5 bases). The ends were cut back, 0 bases at V and 4 bases at J, with 12 bases in the middle. There are 15 residues in the CDR3. Germline assignment: CDR1 LNHNV and CDR2 YYDKDF (reference sequence). The CDR3 DNA reads as TGTGCCACCAGCAGAGATAAGAAGGGGACCTATGGCTACACCTTC. It is translated as CATSRDKKGTYGYTF. The full variable domain, completed using reference TRBV15 and TRBJ1-2, is DAMVIQNPRYQVTQFGKPVTLSCSQTLNHNVMYWYQQKSSQAPKLLFHYYDKDFNNEADTPDNFQSRRPNTSFCFLDIRSPGLGDTAMYLCATSRDKKGTYGYTFGSGTRLTVV.

There are many counts of this clonotype. The chain carries TRBV13 and TRBJ1-3; no firm D call. V was pared by 4 bases and J by 3 bases, with 10 bases between. The CDR3 is 14 residues long. Looked up from germline, CDR1 is PRHDT and CDR2 is FYEKMQ (reference sequence). CDR3 sequence reads: CASSSLTVGNTIYF. The CDR3 DNA is TGTGCCAGCAGCTCATTGACCGTTGGAAACACCATATATTTT.

By share of the sample, this clonotype is medium-sized (0.01 to 0.1%). V and J are TRBV6-5 and TRBJ2-7, with 7 bases aligning to TRBD1. The CDR3 runs 16 residues. Germline V gene sequence: CDR1 MNHEY, CDR2 SVGAGI. Trimming removed 4 bases from V and 2 bases from J; junction bases left unmatched: 11. The CDR3 loop reads CASSLDPGTAAYEQYF. In DNA form, the CDR3 reads TGTGCCAGCAGTTTGGATCCCGGGACAGCAGCCTACGAGCAGTACTTC.

A few counts support this clonotype. The chain has TRBV6-5 and TRBJ2-1; a weak D match, TRBD1 (6 bases). This CDR3 spans 14 amino acids. V shed 1 base and J shed 6 bases, with 10 bases lying between them. The germline V gene encodes CDR1 MNHEY and CDR2 SVGAGI. CDR3 bases: TGTGCCAGCAGTTACTTTCCAGGGGCCAATGAGCAGTTCTTC. Its translation: CASSYFPGANEQFF.